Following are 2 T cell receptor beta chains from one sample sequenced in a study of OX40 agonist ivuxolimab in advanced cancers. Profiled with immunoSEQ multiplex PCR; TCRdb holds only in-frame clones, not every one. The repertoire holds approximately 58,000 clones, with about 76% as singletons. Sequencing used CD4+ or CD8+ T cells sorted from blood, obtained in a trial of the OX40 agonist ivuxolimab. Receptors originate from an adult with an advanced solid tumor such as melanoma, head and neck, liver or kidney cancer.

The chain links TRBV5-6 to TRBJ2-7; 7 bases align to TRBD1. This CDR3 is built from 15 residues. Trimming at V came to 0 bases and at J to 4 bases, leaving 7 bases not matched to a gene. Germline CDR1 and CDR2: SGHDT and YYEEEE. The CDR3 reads CASSLGPGQPYEQYF. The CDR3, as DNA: TGTGCCAGCAGCTTGGGGCCGGGACAGCCATACGAGCAGTACTTC.

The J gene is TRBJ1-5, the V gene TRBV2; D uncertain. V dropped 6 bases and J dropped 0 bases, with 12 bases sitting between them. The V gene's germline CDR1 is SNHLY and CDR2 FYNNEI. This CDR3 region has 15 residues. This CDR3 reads CASRKDDNSNQPQHF. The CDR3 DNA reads TGTGCCAGCAGGAAGGACGACAATAGCAATCAGCCCCAGCATTTT.